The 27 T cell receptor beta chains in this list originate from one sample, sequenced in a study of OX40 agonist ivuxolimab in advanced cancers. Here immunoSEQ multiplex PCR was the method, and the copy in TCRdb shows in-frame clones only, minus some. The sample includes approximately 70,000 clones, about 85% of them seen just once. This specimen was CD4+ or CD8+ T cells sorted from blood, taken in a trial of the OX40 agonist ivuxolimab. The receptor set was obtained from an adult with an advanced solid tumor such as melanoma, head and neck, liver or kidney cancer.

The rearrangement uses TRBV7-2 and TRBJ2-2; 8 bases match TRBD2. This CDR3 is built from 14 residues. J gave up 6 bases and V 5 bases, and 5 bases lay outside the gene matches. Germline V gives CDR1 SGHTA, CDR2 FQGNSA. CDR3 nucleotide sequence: TGTGCCAGCAGCCCTGGCGGGGGGCCCGGGGAGCTGTTTTTT. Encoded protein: CASSPGGGPGELFF.

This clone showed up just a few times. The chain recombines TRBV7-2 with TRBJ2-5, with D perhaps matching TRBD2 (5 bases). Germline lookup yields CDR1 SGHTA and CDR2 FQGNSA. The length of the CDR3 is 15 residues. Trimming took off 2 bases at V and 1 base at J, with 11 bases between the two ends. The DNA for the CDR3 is TGTGCCAGCAGCTTAAACGGGGTCTCCCAAGAGACCCAGTACTTC. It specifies CASSLNGVSQETQYF.

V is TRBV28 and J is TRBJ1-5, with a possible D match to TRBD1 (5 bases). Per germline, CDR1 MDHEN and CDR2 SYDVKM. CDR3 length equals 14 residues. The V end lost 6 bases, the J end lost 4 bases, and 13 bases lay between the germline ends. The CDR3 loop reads CASSLAGRNQPQHF. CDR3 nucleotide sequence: TGTGCCAGCAGCCTGGCGGGGCGAAATCAGCCCCAGCATTTT.

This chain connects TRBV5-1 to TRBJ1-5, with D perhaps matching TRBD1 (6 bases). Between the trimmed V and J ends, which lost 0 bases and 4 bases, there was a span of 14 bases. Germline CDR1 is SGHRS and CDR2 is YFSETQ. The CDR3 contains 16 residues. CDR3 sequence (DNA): TGCGCCAGCAGCTTGGATGGGGGCGCGGGGAATCAGCCCCAGCATTTT. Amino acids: CASSLDGGAGNQPQHF.

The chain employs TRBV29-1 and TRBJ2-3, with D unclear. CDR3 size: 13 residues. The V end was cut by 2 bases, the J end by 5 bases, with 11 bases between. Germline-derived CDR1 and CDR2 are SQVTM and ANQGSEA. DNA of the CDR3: TGCAGCGTTGAAAGCGAAAAAGGAGATACGCAGTATTTT. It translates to CSVESEKGDTQYF.

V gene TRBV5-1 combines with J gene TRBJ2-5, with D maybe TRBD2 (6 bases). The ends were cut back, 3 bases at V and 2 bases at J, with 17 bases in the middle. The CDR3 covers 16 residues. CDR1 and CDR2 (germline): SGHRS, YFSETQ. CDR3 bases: TGCGCCAGCAGCTCGGGGGTGGGGCAGCAGCAAGAGACCCAGTACTTC. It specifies CASSSGVGQQQETQYF.

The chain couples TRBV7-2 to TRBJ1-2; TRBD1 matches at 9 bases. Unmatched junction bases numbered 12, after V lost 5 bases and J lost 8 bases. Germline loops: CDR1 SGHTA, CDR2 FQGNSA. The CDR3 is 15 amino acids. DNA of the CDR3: TGTGCCAGCAGCAAACGGGACAGGGTAGCTTGGGGCTACACCTTC. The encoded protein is CASSKRDRVAWGYTF. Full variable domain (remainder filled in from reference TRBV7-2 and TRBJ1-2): GAGVSQSPSNKVTEKGKDVELRCDPISGHTALYWYRQSLGQGLEFLIYFQGNSAPDKSGLPSDRFSAERTGGSVSTLTIQRTQQEDSAVYLCASSKRDRVAWGYTFGSGTRLTVV.

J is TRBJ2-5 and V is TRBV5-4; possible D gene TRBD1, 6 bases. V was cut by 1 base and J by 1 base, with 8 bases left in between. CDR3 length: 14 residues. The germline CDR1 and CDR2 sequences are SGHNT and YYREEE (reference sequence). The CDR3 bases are TGTGCCAGCAGCTTGCAGGGGACCCAAGAGACCCAGTACTTC. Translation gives CASSLQGTQETQYF.

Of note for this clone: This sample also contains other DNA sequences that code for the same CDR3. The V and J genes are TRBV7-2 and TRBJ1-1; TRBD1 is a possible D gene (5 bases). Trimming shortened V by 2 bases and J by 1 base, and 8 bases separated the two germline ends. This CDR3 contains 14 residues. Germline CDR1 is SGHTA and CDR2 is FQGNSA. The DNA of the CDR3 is TGTGCCAGCAGCTTACAGGGAGGGAACACTGAAGCTTTCTTT. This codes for CASSLQGGNTEAFF.

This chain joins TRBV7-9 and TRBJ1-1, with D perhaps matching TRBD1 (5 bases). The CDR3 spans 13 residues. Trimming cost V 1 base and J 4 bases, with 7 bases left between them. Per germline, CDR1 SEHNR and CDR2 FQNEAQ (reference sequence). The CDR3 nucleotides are TGTGCCAGCAGCTTAGGGGGGGGCACTGAAGCTTTCTTT. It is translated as CASSLGGGTEAFF.

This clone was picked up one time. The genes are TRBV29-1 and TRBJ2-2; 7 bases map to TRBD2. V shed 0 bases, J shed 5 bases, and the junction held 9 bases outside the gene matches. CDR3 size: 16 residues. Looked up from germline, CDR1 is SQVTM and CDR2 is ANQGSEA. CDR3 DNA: TGCAGCGTTGAAGATGCATGGTCCGGGAGGACCGGGGAGCTGTTTTTT. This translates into CSVEDAWSGRTGELFF.

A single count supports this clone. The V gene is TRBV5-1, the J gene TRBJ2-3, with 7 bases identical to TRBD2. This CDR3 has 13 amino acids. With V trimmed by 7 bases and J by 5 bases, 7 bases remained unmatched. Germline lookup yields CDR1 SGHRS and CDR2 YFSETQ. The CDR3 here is CASQRDEVDTQYF. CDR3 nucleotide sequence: TGCGCCAGCCAGCGGGATGAAGTAGATACGCAGTATTTT.

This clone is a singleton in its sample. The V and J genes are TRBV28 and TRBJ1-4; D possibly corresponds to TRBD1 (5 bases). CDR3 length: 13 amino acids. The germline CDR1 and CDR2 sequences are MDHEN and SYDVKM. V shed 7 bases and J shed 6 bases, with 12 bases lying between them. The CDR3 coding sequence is TGTGCCAGCACCTATGGGACGTATGAAAAACTGTTTTTT. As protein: CASTYGTYEKLFF.

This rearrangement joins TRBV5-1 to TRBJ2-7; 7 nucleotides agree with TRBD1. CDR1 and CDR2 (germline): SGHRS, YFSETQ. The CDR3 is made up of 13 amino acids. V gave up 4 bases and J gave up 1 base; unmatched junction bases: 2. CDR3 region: CASSPGQSYEQYF. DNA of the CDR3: TGCGCCAGCAGCCCGGGACAGTCCTACGAGCAGTACTTC.

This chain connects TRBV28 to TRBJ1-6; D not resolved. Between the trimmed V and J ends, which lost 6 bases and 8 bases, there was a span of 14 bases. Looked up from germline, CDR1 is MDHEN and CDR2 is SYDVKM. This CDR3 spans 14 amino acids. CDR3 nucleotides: TGTGCCAGCAGCATCGTCGAAGGATATTCACCCCTCCACTTT. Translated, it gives CASSIVEGYSPLHF.

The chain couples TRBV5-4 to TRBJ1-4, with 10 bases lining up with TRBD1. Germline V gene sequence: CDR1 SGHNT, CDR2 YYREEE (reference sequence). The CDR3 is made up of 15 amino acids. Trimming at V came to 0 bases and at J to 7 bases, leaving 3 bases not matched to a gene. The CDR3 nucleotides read TGTGCCAGCAGCTTGGGGGACAGGGGACCTGAAAAACTGTTTTTT. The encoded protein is CASSLGDRGPEKLFF.

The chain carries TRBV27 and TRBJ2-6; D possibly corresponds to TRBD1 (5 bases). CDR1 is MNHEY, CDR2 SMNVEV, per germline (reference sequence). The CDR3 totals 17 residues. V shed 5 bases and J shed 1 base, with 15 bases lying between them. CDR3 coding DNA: TGTGCCAGCAGTCCCTACACAGGTGCGTCTGGGGCCAACGTCCTGACTTTC. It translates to CASSPYTGASGANVLTF.

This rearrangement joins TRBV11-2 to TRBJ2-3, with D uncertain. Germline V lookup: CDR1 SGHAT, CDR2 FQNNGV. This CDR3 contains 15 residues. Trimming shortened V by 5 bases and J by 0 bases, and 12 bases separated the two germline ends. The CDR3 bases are TGTGCCAGCAGCGCGCAGGTCACCAGCACAGATACGCAGTATTTT. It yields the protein CASSAQVTSTDTQYF.

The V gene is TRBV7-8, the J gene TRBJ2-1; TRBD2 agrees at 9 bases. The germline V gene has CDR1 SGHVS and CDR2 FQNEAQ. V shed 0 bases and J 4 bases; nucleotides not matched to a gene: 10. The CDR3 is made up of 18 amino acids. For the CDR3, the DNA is TGTGCCAGCAGCTTAGCGGGTAGCGGGAGAGCTTTTTACAATGAGCAGTTCTTC. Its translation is CASSLAGSGRAFYNEQFF.

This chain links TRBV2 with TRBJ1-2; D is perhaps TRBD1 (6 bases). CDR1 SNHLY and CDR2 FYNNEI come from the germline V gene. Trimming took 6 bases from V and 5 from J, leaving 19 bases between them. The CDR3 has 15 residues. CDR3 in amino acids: CASSIVQGGRYGYTF. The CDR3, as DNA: TGTGCCAGCAGCATTGTACAGGGAGGAAGGTATGGCTACACCTTC.

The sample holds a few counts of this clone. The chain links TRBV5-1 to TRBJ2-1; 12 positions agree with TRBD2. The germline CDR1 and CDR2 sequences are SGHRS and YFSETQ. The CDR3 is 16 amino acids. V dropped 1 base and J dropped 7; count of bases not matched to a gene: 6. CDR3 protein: CASSLPSGRAGNEQFF. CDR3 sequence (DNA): TGCGCCAGCAGCTTGCCTAGCGGGAGGGCGGGGAATGAGCAGTTCTTC.

The CDR3 DNA reads TGTGCCAGCAGCTTGGGCCCTACCCTACCCGAGCAGTACTTC. Translated, it gives CASSLGPTLPEQYF. The rearrangement uses TRBV5-4 and TRBJ2-7; no clear D gene. Looked up from germline, CDR1 is SGHNT and CDR2 is YYREEE (reference sequence). The ends were cut back, 0 bases at V and 6 bases at J, with 13 bases in the middle. CDR3 length: 14 residues.

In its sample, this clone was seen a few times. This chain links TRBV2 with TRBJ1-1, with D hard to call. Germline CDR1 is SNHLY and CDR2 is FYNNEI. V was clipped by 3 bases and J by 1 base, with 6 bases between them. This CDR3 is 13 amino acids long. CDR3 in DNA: TGTGCCAGCAGTGACCAGTCGAACACTGAAGCTTTCTTT. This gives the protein CASSDQSNTEAFF.

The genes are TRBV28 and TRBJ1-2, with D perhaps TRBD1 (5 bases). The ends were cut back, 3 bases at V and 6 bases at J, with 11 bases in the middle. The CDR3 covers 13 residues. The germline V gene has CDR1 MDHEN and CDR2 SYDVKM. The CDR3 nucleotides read TGTGCCAGCAGTTTTGTTGGGGGTAATGGCTACACCTTC. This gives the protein CASSFVGGNGYTF.

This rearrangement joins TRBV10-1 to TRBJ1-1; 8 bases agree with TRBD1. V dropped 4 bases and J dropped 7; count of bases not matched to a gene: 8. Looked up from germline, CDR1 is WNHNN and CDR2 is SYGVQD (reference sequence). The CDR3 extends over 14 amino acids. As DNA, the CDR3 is TGCGCCAGCAGTGCTGGGACAGGAGGTTTTGAAGCTTTCTTT. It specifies CASSAGTGGFEAFF.

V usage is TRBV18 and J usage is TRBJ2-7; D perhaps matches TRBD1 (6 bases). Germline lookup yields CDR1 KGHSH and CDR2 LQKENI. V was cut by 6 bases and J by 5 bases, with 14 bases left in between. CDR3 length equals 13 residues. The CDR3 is CASSQGRDNEQYF. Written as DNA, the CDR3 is TGTGCCAGCTCCCAGGGCAGGGACAACGAGCAGTACTTC.

The CDR3 sequence is CASGRSSYEQYF. CDR3 sequence (DNA): TGTGCCAGCGGTCGGAGCTCCTACGAGCAGTACTTC. The chain uses TRBV6-5 and TRBJ2-7, with D hard to call. Trimming cost V 8 bases and J 0 bases, with 8 bases left between them. CDR3 length: 12 residues. Germline CDR1 is MNHEY and CDR2 is SVGAGI.